The clone carrying this T cell receptor beta chain was seen more than once but under ten times. The antigen is unknown. This specimen belongs to a study of regulatory T cells in long-lasting Graves disease. Through Arm-PCR of CDR3 regions and iRepertoire HTBI primers, TCR beta libraries were built. A single record per CDR3 protein comes from TCRdb applying MiXCR to the multiplex PCR reads. Of hundreds of thousands of distinct CDR3 sequences in the sample, approximately 15% were seen once. Study-level points and caveats: The analysis examined peripheral blood only and excluded thyroid tissue.

Time point in this sample: newly diagnosed GD, antithyroid drugs for less than 3 months. PBMCs were the source of the RNA used for TCR sequencing. These data were also reused for a study on T cells in Graves' hyperthyroidism and ophthalmopathy. This second report adds: Blood also contained most expanded thyroid clonotypes above 0.001.

Here the sequenced sample was peripheral blood mononuclear cells (PBMCs), taken at new diagnosis, from a patient treated with antithyroid drugs. The TCR comes from a man aged 40-55 years with Graves disease.

In DNA form, the CDR3 reads TGCGCCAGCAGCCAACAATCGCTGGGAGTAGCCAAAAACATTCAGTACTTC. Its protein product is CASSQQSLGVAKNIQYF. J is TRBJ2-4 and V is TRBV4-1; D might be TRBD2 (5 bases). Trimming stripped 2 bases from V and 0 bases from J, with 14 bases between. Looked up from germline, CDR1 is MGHRA and CDR2 is YSYEKL. The length of the CDR3 is 17 residues.